These 2 T cell receptor beta chains were all obtained from the same sample, sequenced in a study of blood T cell repertoires in COVID-19. Repertoires were generated with immunoSEQ multiplex PCR, while TCRdb's copy carries only in-frame clones and drops some. This table has more than 110,000 clones, more than 75% appearing once. Sequenced material: PBMCs or T cells enriched from blood (not recorded which). Source of these receptors: a woman between 50 and 59 years old who had recovered from COVID-19.

The V call is TRBV5-4, the J call TRBJ1-3, with TRBD1 identical over 12 bases. In germline, CDR1 is SGHNT, CDR2 YYREEE (reference sequence). There are 18 residues in the CDR3. V trimming: 4 bases; J trimming: 1 base; junction bases outside the gene matches: 9. DNA of the CDR3: TGTGCCAGCAGCCGGGGACAGGGGGCAGAAGTGTCTGGAAACACCATATATTTT. This encodes CASSRGQGAEVSGNTIYF.

The CDR3 coding sequence is TGCAGTGCTATTTATGTCTACGAGCAGTACTTC. Protein sequence: CSAIYVYEQYF. The chain has TRBV20-1 and TRBJ2-7, with D unclear. CDR3 size: 11 residues. Germline loops: CDR1 DFQATT, CDR2 SNEGSKA (reference sequence). V gave up 4 bases and J gave up 3 bases, with 7 bases separating them.